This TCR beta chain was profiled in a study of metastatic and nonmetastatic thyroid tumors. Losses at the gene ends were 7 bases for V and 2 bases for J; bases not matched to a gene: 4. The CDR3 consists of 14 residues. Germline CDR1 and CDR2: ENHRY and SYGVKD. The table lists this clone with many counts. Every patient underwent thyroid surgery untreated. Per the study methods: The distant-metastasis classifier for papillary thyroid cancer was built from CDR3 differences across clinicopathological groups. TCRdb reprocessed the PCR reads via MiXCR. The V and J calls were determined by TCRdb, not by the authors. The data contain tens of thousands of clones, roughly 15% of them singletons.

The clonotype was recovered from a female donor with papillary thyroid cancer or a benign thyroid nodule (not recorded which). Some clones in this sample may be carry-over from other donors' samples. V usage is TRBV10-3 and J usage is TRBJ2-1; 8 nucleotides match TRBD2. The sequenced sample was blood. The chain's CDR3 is CAITAGAAYNEQFF. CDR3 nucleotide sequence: TGTGCCATCACAGCGGGAGCGGCCTACAATGAGCAGTTCTTC.